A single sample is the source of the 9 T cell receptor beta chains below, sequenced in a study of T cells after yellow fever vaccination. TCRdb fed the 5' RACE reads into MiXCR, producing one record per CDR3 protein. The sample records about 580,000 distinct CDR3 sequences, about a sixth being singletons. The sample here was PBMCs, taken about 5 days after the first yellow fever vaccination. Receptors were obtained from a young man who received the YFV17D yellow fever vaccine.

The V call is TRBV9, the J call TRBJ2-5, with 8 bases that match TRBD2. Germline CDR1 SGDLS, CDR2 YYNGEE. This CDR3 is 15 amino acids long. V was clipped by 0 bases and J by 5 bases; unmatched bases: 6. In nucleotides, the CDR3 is TGTGCCAGCAGCGTAGTCGGGGGGGCAAGGGAGACCCAGTACTTC. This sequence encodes CASSVVGGARETQYF.

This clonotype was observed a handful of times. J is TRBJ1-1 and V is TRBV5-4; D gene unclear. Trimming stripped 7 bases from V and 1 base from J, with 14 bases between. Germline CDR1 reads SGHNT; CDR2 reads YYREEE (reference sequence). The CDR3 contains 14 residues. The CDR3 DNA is TGTGCCAGCCGTCCTGAATGGAAGAACACTGAAGCTTTCTTT. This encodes CASRPEWKNTEAFF. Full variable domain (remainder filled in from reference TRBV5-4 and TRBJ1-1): ETGVTQSPTHLIKTRGQQVTLRCSSQSGHNTVSWYQQALGQGPQFIFQYYREEENGRGNFPPRFSGLQFPNYSSELNVNALELDDSALYLCASRPEWKNTEAFFGQGTRLTVV.

In DNA, the CDR3 is TGTGCCAGCAGCCGCCCCAACACAGATACGCAGTATTTT. Its protein is CASSRPNTDTQYF. The chain combines TRBV5-8 with TRBJ2-3; D call uncertain. Germline assignment: CDR1 SGHTS and CDR2 YDEGEE. V was cut by 4 bases and J by 2 bases, with 8 bases left in between. CDR3 length: 13 amino acids.

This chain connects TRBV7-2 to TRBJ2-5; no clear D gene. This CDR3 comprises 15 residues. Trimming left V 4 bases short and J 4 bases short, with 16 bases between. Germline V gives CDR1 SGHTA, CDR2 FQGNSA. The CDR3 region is CASSSRAFPGETQYF. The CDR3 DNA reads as TGTGCCAGCAGCTCTCGGGCCTTCCCAGGAGAGACCCAGTACTTC.

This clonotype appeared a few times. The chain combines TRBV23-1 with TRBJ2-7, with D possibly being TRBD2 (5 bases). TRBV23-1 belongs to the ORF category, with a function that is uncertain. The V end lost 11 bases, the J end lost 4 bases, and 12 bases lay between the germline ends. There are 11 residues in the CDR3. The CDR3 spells CAFWGVYEQYV. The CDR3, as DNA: TGCGCCTTCTGGGGAGTTTACGAGCAGTACGTC.

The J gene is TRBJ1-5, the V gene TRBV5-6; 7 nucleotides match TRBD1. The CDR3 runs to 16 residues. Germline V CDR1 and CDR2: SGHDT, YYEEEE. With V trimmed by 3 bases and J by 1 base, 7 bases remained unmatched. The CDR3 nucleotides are TGTGCCAGCAGCTCTAGACAGGGACGGAGCAATCAGCCCCAGCATTTT. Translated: CASSSRQGRSNQPQHF.

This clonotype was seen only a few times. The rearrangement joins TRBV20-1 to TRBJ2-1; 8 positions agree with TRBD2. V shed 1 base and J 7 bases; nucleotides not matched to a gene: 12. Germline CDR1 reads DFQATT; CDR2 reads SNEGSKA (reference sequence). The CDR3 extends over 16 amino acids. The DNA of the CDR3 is TGCAGTGCTAGAGCAGAGACGGGGGGGCGAGGGAATGAGCAGTTCTTC. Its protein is CSARAETGGRGNEQFF.

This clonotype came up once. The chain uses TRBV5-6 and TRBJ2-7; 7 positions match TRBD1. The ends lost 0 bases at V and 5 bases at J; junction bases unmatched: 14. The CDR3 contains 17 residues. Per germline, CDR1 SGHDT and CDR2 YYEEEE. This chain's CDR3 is CASSLGGRTGGAHEQYF. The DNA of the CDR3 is TGTGCCAGCAGCTTGGGAGGTAGGACAGGTGGGGCCCACGAGCAGTACTTC.

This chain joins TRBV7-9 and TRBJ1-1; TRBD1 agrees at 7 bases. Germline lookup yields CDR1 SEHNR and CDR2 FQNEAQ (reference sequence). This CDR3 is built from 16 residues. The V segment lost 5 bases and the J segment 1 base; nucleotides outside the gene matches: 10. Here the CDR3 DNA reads TGTGCCAGCAGCAAAACAGGGGAAAACGGGAACACTGAAGCTTTCTTT. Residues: CASSKTGENGNTEAFF.